Presented here are 21 T cell receptor beta chains from one specimen sequenced in a study of CD8 T cells in Susac syndrome. RNA, at about 0.45 to 1 ug, was reverse transcribed with random hexamers. TCRdb redid the calling of the immunoSEQ multiplex PCR reads with MiXCR, one entry per CDR3 protein. The profile shows approximately 300,000 distinct CDR3 sequences, about 91% of them singletons. The sequencing input was CD8+ T cells from PBMCs. These receptors came from a human donor with multiple sclerosis.

The gene calls are TRBV6-2 or TRBV6-3 and TRBJ2-1; D is possibly TRBD1 (5 bases). CDR1 and CDR2 from the germline V gene are MNHEY and SVGEGT. This CDR3 has 11 residues. V lost 6 bases and J 8 bases, leaving 8 bases between the germline ends. The CDR3 region has the DNA TGTGCCAGCAGCAAGGGGCATGAGCAGTTCTTC. As protein: CASSKGHEQFF.

This chain links TRBV6-5 with TRBJ2-7; D could derive from TRBD1 or TRBD2 (5 bases each). Trimming took off 7 bases at V and 2 bases at J, with 18 bases between the two ends. The germline V gene has CDR1 MNHEY and CDR2 SVGAGI. This CDR3 comprises 15 residues. The chain's CDR3 is CASTQTREGPYEQYF. CDR3 sequence (DNA): TGTGCCAGCACCCAGACACGAGAGGGACCCTACGAGCAGTACTTC.

This chain connects TRBV20-1 to TRBJ2-3; the D gene is possibly TRBD2 (6 bases). The V end was cut by 7 bases, the J end by 2 bases, with 19 bases between. The CDR3 is 15 amino acids. Germline CDR1 reads DFQATT; CDR2 reads SNEGSKA (reference sequence). CDR3 DNA: TGCAGTGTCCCGGATAGCGGCGTTACCACAGATACGCAGTATTTT. Amino acid sequence: CSVPDSGVTTDTQYF.

The chain is built from TRBV7-2 and TRBJ2-3; TRBD2 matches at 10 bases. This CDR3 contains 17 residues. With V trimmed by 1 base and J by 2 bases, 6 bases remained unmatched. From germline, CDR1 is SGHTA and CDR2 FQGNSA. The CDR3 sequence is CASSLGIAGGHTDTQYF. CDR3 in DNA: TGTGCCAGCAGCTTAGGAATAGCGGGGGGTCACACAGATACGCAGTATTTT.

This clonotype was observed once. The V gene is TRBV24-1, the J gene TRBJ2-1, with D possibly being TRBD1 or TRBD2 (6 bases each). Per germline, CDR1 KGHDR and CDR2 SFDVKD. V was cut by 4 bases and J by 0 bases, with 18 bases left in between. This CDR3 is built from 18 residues. In DNA, the CDR3 is TGTGCCACCAGTGACCCTACGAAGGAGGGGGGCTCCTACAATGAGCAGTTCTTC. Translated, it gives CATSDPTKEGGSYNEQFF.

The chain carries TRBV6-1 and TRBJ2-7, with unresolved D. The CDR3 is made up of 15 amino acids. Per the germline V gene, CDR1 is MNHNS and CDR2 is SASEGT. V lost 0 bases and J 2 bases, leaving 11 bases between the germline ends. CDR3 in DNA: TGTGCCAGCAGTGAAGCATTGGGGTCCCCCTACGAGCAGTACTTC. As protein: CASSEALGSPYEQYF.

This chain uses TRBV9 with TRBJ2-1; D is unresolved. Trimming took off 0 bases at V and 0 bases at J, with 13 bases between the two ends. The CDR3 runs 17 residues. Germline CDR1 reads SGDLS; CDR2 reads YYNGEE. In DNA form, the CDR3 reads TGTGCCAGCAGCGTAGACGGAAAAATAAGCTCCTACAATGAGCAGTTCTTC. It encodes CASSVDGKISSYNEQFF.

The rearrangement uses TRBV9 and TRBJ2-7, with 7 bases fitting TRBD2. This CDR3 has 15 residues. The J segment lost 4 bases and the V segment lost 0 bases, leaving 7 bases of the junction unmatched. Germline lookup yields CDR1 SGDLS and CDR2 YYNGEE. This CDR3 is CASSVDRGEGYEQYF. The CDR3 DNA sequence: TGTGCCAGCAGCGTAGATCGGGGGGAAGGGTACGAGCAGTACTTC.

The V call is TRBV11-2, the J call TRBJ1-1, with a possible D match to TRBD1 (6 bases). V was pared by 5 bases and J by 7 bases, with 14 bases between. Per the germline V gene, CDR1 is SGHAT and CDR2 is FQNNGV. CDR3 size: 13 residues. DNA of the CDR3: TGTGCCAGCAGCCGCGGACAGAGCCTTGAAGCTTTCTTT. Amino acids: CASSRGQSLEAFF.

The chain recombines TRBV2 with TRBJ1-1, with TRBD1 as a possible D gene (6 bases). V shed 3 bases and J shed 0 bases, with 14 bases lying between them. The germline CDR1 and CDR2 sequences are SNHLY and FYNNEI. CDR3 size: 16 residues. The CDR3 sequence is CASSDPTGHMNTEAFF. The CDR3 DNA is TGTGCCAGCAGTGATCCTACAGGGCACATGAACACTGAAGCTTTCTTT. Variable domain in full (rest from reference TRBV2 and TRBJ1-1): EPEVTQTPSHQVTQMGQEVILRCVPISNHLYFYWYRQILGQKVEFLVSFYNNEISEKSEIFDDQFSVERPDGSNFTLKIRSTKLEDSAMYFCASSDPTGHMNTEAFFGQGTRLTVV.

This clonotype was observed once. CDR3 in amino acids: CASSFFGAGANVLTF. CDR3 nucleotides: TGTGCCAGCAGTTTCTTTGGGGCTGGGGCCAACGTCCTGACTTTC. This sequence joins TRBV27 and TRBJ2-6, with unresolved D. Germline loops: CDR1 MNHEY, CDR2 SMNVEV (reference sequence). Trimming took 3 bases from V and 2 from J, leaving 8 bases between them. The CDR3 runs 15 residues.

The chain joins TRBV20-1 to TRBJ2-2, with TRBD2 identical over 7 bases. V shed 5 bases and J 1 base; nucleotides not matched to a gene: 4. Germline V gives CDR1 DFQATT, CDR2 SNEGSKA (reference sequence). The CDR3 length is 14 residues. CDR3 sequence reads: CSARDYLNTGELFF. The DNA for the CDR3 is TGCAGTGCTCGGGACTACCTGAACACCGGGGAGCTGTTTTTT.

The chain joins TRBV19 to TRBJ2-7, with TRBD2 identical over 10 bases. J gave up 1 base and V 6 bases, and 3 bases lay outside the gene matches. The CDR3 runs 14 residues. The germline gives CDR1 LNHDA, CDR2 SQIVND (reference sequence). The CDR3 DNA reads as TGTGCCAGTAGCTTTAGCGGGAGGTCCTACGAGCAGTACTTC. It is translated as CASSFSGRSYEQYF.

The chain combines TRBV4-2 with TRBJ1-3; no definite D call. Looked up from germline, CDR1 is LGHNA and CDR2 is YNFKEQ. The CDR3 runs 15 residues. Trimming left V 4 bases short and J 2 bases short, with 12 bases between. CDR3 in amino acids: CASSLARGAGNTIYF. The CDR3 region has the DNA TGTGCCAGCAGCCTGGCCCGGGGAGCTGGAAACACCATATATTTT.

The rearrangement joins TRBV30 to TRBJ2-2; D not certain. With 2 bases removed from V and 0 bases from J, the gap between germline ends came to 19 bases. The CDR3 is 18 residues long. CDR1 and CDR2 from the germline V gene are GTSNPN and SVGIG (reference sequence). CDR3 region: CAWSPGTKSSTNTGELFF. Written as DNA, the CDR3 is TGTGCCTGGAGTCCGGGCACCAAATCGAGTACGAACACCGGGGAGCTGTTTTTT.

The chain carries TRBV29-1 and TRBJ2-7; unclear D gene. The CDR3 has 12 amino acids. CDR1 and CDR2 (germline): SQVTM, ANQGSEA. V dropped 5 bases and J dropped 3 bases, with 11 bases sitting between them. CDR3 sequence reads: CSVSSGYYEQYF. The CDR3 DNA reads TGCAGCGTTTCTTCTGGGTACTACGAGCAGTACTTC.

The chain recombines TRBV24-1 with TRBJ1-5, with D hard to call. Germline CDR1 is KGHDR and CDR2 is SFDVKD. This CDR3 contains 16 residues. Trimming shortened V by 8 bases and J by 7 bases, and 23 bases separated the two germline ends. CDR3 coding DNA: TGTGCCACCACCTCCCTGAGGCAGGTTGGCTTCCAGCCCCAGCATTTT. This translates into CATTSLRQVGFQPQHF.

This rearrangement joins TRBV7-8 to TRBJ2-5, with TRBD1 matching over 9 bases. CDR1 SGHVS and CDR2 FQNEAQ come from the germline V gene. The CDR3 spans 15 residues. V was pared by 5 bases and J by 1 base, with 5 bases of the junction left unmatched. The CDR3 is CASSHSTGGQETQYF. In DNA, the CDR3 is TGTGCCAGCAGCCACTCGACAGGGGGCCAAGAGACCCAGTACTTC.

This clonotype was observed a few times. The chain recombines TRBV6-1 with TRBJ2-7, with TRBD2 as a possible D gene (5 bases). This CDR3 is built from 15 residues. Trimming removed 1 base from V and 4 bases from J, with 14 bases in between. Per germline, CDR1 MNHNS and CDR2 SASEGT. The CDR3 loop reads CASSEVGAEGYEQYF. CDR3 nucleotide sequence: TGTGCCAGCAGTGAAGTGGGAGCAGAAGGGTACGAGCAGTACTTC.

The chain is built from TRBV6-2 or TRBV6-3 and TRBJ2-7; the D is unclear. The CDR3 length is 12 residues. V was trimmed by 2 bases and J by 3 bases, leaving 5 bases between them. Germline V CDR1 and CDR2: MNHEY, SVGEGT. The CDR3 nucleotides read TGTGCCAGCAGTTACAAAGTCTACGAGCAGTACTTC. It encodes CASSYKVYEQYF.

The chain is built from TRBV27 and TRBJ2-7; 9 bases are shared with TRBD1. Per germline, CDR1 MNHEY and CDR2 SMNVEV (reference sequence). V was pared by 6 bases and J by 6 bases, with 18 bases of the junction left unmatched. This CDR3 has 17 amino acids. The CDR3 reads CASSFSRPGTGWSEQYF. CDR3 in DNA: TGTGCCAGCAGCTTCTCTCGCCCAGGGACAGGGTGGAGCGAGCAGTACTTC.